Following are 25 T cell receptor beta chains from one sample sequenced in a study of T cell changes during pregnancy in multiple sclerosis. Sequencing used immunoSEQ multiplex PCR; TCRdb keeps in-frame clones, though not all of them. In the table there are 79,000 or so clones, less than 90% of which are singletons. Specimen: peripheral blood, collected before pregnancy. The receptors originated from a female donor with multiple sclerosis, enrolled in a pregnancy study.

V gene TRBV5-8 combines with J gene TRBJ1-5, with D perhaps matching TRBD1 (5 bases). The CDR3 totals 17 residues. Trimming removed 0 bases at V and 2 bases at J, with 15 bases between. From germline, CDR1 is SGHTS and CDR2 YDEGEE. The CDR3 protein is CASSLGVRARGNQPQHF. The CDR3 DNA reads TGTGCCAGCAGCTTGGGTGTCAGGGCCAGGGGCAATCAGCCCCAGCATTTT.

The chain links TRBV19 to TRBJ1-1, with 8 bases fitting TRBD1. The length of the CDR3 is 18 residues. Germline values: CDR1 LNHDA, CDR2 SQIVND (reference sequence). Germline trimming cut 2 bases from V and 5 bases from J; bases unmatched to any gene: 16. The CDR3 coding sequence is TGTGCCAGTAGTATATTGGGTGACAGGGGATGGCGTTCGACTGAAGCTTTCTTT. Its translation: CASSILGDRGWRSTEAFF.

V gene TRBV9 combines with J gene TRBJ2-6; 8 positions agree with TRBD1. Germline values: CDR1 SGDLS, CDR2 YYNGEE. The J segment lost 0 bases and the V segment lost 3 bases, leaving 5 bases of the junction unmatched. The CDR3 runs 17 residues. Here the CDR3 DNA reads TGTGCCAGCAGCGGTGACAGGGGATTCTCTGGGGCCAACGTCCTGACTTTC. It yields the protein CASSGDRGFSGANVLTF. The variable domain in full, completed from reference TRBV9 and TRBJ2-6, reads DSGVTQTPKHLITATGQRVTLRCSPRSGDLSVYWYQQSLDQGLQFLIQYYNGEERAKGNILERFSAQQFPDLHSELNLSSLELGDSALYFCASSGDRGFSGANVLTFGAGSRLTVL.

V usage is TRBV7-9 and J usage is TRBJ2-3; TRBD2 might be the D (5 bases). The germline CDR1 and CDR2 sequences are SEHNR and FQNEAQ (reference sequence). Trimming took off 1 base at V and 5 bases at J, with 10 bases between the two ends. CDR3 length: 14 residues. CDR3 loop: CASSLGGAGDTQYF. CDR3 coding DNA: TGTGCCAGCAGCTTAGGGGGAGCCGGAGATACGCAGTATTTT.

The rearrangement uses TRBV5-1 and TRBJ2-5; 12 nucleotides agree with TRBD2. Germline V gene data show CDR1 as SGHRS and CDR2 as YFSETQ. Losses at the gene ends were 4 bases for V and 1 base for J; bases not matched to a gene: 8. The CDR3 is 17 residues long. Here the CDR3 DNA reads TGCGCCAGCAGCGGATTGACTAGCGGGGGAGCCCAAGAGACCCAGTACTTC. This encodes CASSGLTSGGAQETQYF. Variable domain in full (rest from reference TRBV5-1 and TRBJ2-5): KAGVTQTPRYLIKTRGQQVTLSCSPISGHRSVSWYQQTPGQGLQFLFEYFSETQRNKGNFPGRFSGRQFSNSRSEMNVSTLELGDSALYLCASSGLTSGGAQETQYFGPGTRLLVL.

The chain recombines TRBV13 with TRBJ2-1; 9 positions match TRBD2. The trim removed 5 bases at V and 8 bases at J, leaving 4 bases unmatched. Germline CDR1 PRHDT, CDR2 FYEKMQ (reference sequence). The CDR3 contains 13 residues. CDR3 amino acids: CASSTGLAYEQFF. CDR3 nucleotide sequence: TGTGCCAGCAGCACGGGACTAGCATATGAGCAGTTCTTC.

The chain joins TRBV29-1 to TRBJ1-1, with D possibly matching TRBD1 (5 bases). The V end was cut by 3 bases, the J end by 4 bases, with 12 bases between. This CDR3 comprises 13 residues. Per the germline V gene, CDR1 is SQVTM and CDR2 is ANQGSEA. Here the CDR3 DNA reads TGCAGCGTTGAGCGGGGTGGGGCCACTGAAGCTTTCTTT. Its protein product is CSVERGGATEAFF.

In this sample, this clone turned up once. The chain uses TRBV27 and TRBJ2-5; 7 bases align to TRBD1. After removal of 5 bases from V and 4 bases from J, the junction contained 7 bases not matched to a gene. Per germline, CDR1 MNHEY and CDR2 SMNVEV (reference sequence). The CDR3 sequence is 14 residues long. CDR3 sequence: CASSRLGGGETQYF. CDR3 bases: TGTGCCAGCAGTCGATTAGGGGGCGGAGAGACCCAGTACTTC.

The J gene is TRBJ2-2, the V gene TRBV5-1; the D is unclear. The V gene lost 0 bases and the J gene lost 3 bases, with 3 bases spanning the gap. CDR1 and CDR2 (germline): SGHRS, YFSETQ. The CDR3 consists of 13 residues. CDR3 loop: CASSLEHTGELFF. CDR3 coding DNA: TGCGCCAGCAGCTTGGAGCACACCGGGGAGCTGTTTTTT. The whole variable domain, filled in from reference TRBV5-1 and TRBJ2-2, reads KAGVTQTPRYLIKTRGQQVTLSCSPISGHRSVSWYQQTPGQGLQFLFEYFSETQRNKGNFPGRFSGRQFSNSRSEMNVSTLELGDSALYLCASSLEHTGELFFGEGSRLTVL.

J is TRBJ1-5 and V is TRBV6-5; no definite D call. CDR3 length: 14 residues. The ends were cut back, 5 bases at V and 2 bases at J, with 10 bases in the middle. The germline CDR1 and CDR2 sequences are MNHEY and SVGAGI. This CDR3 is CASSLLRGNQPQHF. Here the CDR3 DNA reads TGTGCCAGCAGTCTGTTACGGGGCAATCAGCCCCAGCATTTT.

The chain recombines TRBV10-3 with TRBJ1-2; possibly TRBD1 for D (5 bases). V lost 8 bases and J 8 bases, leaving 18 bases between the germline ends. Germline V lookup: CDR1 ENHRY, CDR2 SYGVKD. This CDR3 is built from 13 residues. CDR3 loop: CAISFPGGDGYTF. The CDR3 DNA follows: TGTGCCATCTCGTTCCCGGGGGGTGACGGCTACACCTTC.

This chain links TRBV5-1 with TRBJ2-1; TRBD1 agrees at 7 bases. The germline gives CDR1 SGHRS, CDR2 YFSETQ. V lost 7 bases and J lost 10; bases outside the gene matches: 14. This CDR3 has 14 residues. For the CDR3, the DNA is TGCGCCAGCCGACAGGGACCATTTACAGGGGAGCAGTTCTTC. Translating gives CASRQGPFTGEQFF. The whole variable domain, filled in from reference TRBV5-1 and TRBJ2-1, reads KAGVTQTPRYLIKTRGQQVTLSCSPISGHRSVSWYQQTPGQGLQFLFEYFSETQRNKGNFPGRFSGRQFSNSRSEMNVSTLELGDSALYLCASRQGPFTGEQFFGPGTRLTVL.

The rearrangement joins TRBV5-1 to TRBJ2-3; TRBD2 matches at 8 bases. After removal of 2 bases from V and 3 bases from J, the junction contained 14 bases not matched to a gene. There are 18 residues in the CDR3. Germline loops: CDR1 SGHRS, CDR2 YFSETQ. DNA for the CDR3: TGCGCCAGCAGCTTTCCGGGACTAGGGGCTCGAAGAACAGATACGCAGTATTTT. Protein product: CASSFPGLGARRTDTQYF.

The chain links TRBV29-1 to TRBJ1-2, with a possible D match to TRBD1 (6 bases). With 0 bases removed from V and 2 bases from J, the gap between germline ends came to 19 bases. Germline values: CDR1 SQVTM, CDR2 ANQGSEA. CDR3 length: 17 residues. The CDR3 spells CSVEEWGPGQRNYGYTF. In nucleotides, the CDR3 is TGCAGCGTTGAAGAGTGGGGCCCGGGACAAAGAAACTATGGCTACACCTTC. Filled out from reference TRBV29-1 and TRBJ1-2, the complete variable domain reads SAVISQKPSRDICQRGTSLTIQCQVDSQVTMMFWYRQQPGQSLTLIATANQGSEATYESGFVIDKFPISRPNLTFSTLTVSNMSPEDSSIYLCSVEEWGPGQRNYGYTFGSGTRLTVV.

J is TRBJ2-7 and V is TRBV7-9, with D perhaps TRBD1 (5 bases). Germline-derived CDR1 and CDR2 are SEHNR and FQNEAQ (reference sequence). Trimming took 7 bases from V and 0 from J, leaving 7 bases between them. This CDR3 is built from 12 residues. This chain's CDR3 is CASTRDSYEQYF. DNA for the CDR3: TGTGCCAGCACCAGGGACTCCTACGAGCAGTACTTC.

The CDR3 DNA follows: TGCGCCAGCAGCCACTCCGTAGGAACAGGGAGAGACTATGGCTACACCTTC. Translating gives CASSHSVGTGRDYGYTF. V is TRBV4-3 and J is TRBJ1-2; perhaps TRBD1 as D (6 bases). V shed 3 bases and J shed 3 bases, with 20 bases lying between them. Germline V CDR1 and CDR2: LGHNA, YSLEER. The CDR3 contains 17 residues.

This clone was detected a few times. The V and J genes are TRBV2 and TRBJ1-2, with D unresolved. The CDR3 has 13 residues. Trimming removed 4 bases from V and 2 bases from J, with 8 bases in between. Germline V gives CDR1 SNHLY, CDR2 FYNNEI. CDR3 in amino acids: CASSVEVNYGYTF. The CDR3 coding sequence is TGTGCCAGCAGTGTGGAGGTAAACTATGGCTACACCTTC.

The chain's CDR3 is CATSLSHGGVGQPQHF. The DNA for the CDR3 is TGTGCCACCAGCCTCTCGCACGGGGGGGTAGGTCAGCCCCAGCATTTT. The chain couples TRBV15 to TRBJ1-5; a weak D match, TRBD1 (5 bases). Trimming pared 5 bases from V and 6 bases from J, leaving 20 bases between. Germline lookup yields CDR1 LNHNV and CDR2 YYDKDF (reference sequence). The CDR3 is made up of 16 amino acids.

This sequence joins TRBV6-5 and TRBJ2-5; TRBD2 agrees at 11 bases. Losses at the gene ends were 5 bases for V and 7 bases for J; bases not matched to a gene: 9. CDR3 size: 15 residues. CDR1 is MNHEY, CDR2 SVGAGI, per germline. The CDR3 here is CASSTLAGVPGTQYF. The CDR3 bases are TGTGCCAGCAGTACACTAGCGGGAGTCCCCGGGACCCAGTACTTC.

The chain combines TRBV5-4 with TRBJ2-7, with 8 bases that match TRBD1. The CDR3 extends over 15 amino acids. The J segment lost 4 bases and the V segment lost 0 bases, leaving 6 bases of the junction unmatched. Germline V gene sequence: CDR1 SGHNT, CDR2 YYREEE (reference sequence). The CDR3 spells CASSLGRQGMYEQYF. CDR3 coding DNA: TGTGCCAGCAGCTTGGGTCGACAGGGGATGTACGAGCAGTACTTC.

This chain connects TRBV7-9 to TRBJ2-4; a possible D gene is TRBD2 (6 bases). CDR1 is SEHNR, CDR2 FQNEAQ, per germline (reference sequence). V was clipped by 5 bases and J by 7 bases, with 12 bases between them. The CDR3 runs 13 residues. The CDR3 loop is CASSEEGWNIQYF. CDR3 sequence (DNA): TGTGCCAGCAGCGAGGAGGGGTGGAACATTCAGTACTTC.

This clone has a single count. The genes are TRBV7-8 and TRBJ1-5; D possibly corresponds to TRBD1 (5 bases). Germline CDR1 reads SGHVS; CDR2 reads FQNEAQ. This CDR3 has 16 residues. The V end was cut by 0 bases, the J end by 1 base, with 10 bases between. The CDR3 bases are TGTGCCAGCAGCTTAGCTGGAGGGACCAGCAATCAGCCCCAGCATTTT. Translating gives CASSLAGGTSNQPQHF. The full variable domain, its missing parts supplied by reference TRBV7-8 and TRBJ1-5, is GAGVSQSPRYKVAKRGQDVALRCDPISGHVSLFWYQQALGQGPEFLTYFQNEAQLDKSGLPSDRFFAERPEGSVSTLKIQRTQQEDSAVYLCASSLAGGTSNQPQHFGDGTRLSIL.

In its sample, this clone was seen a few times. V and J are TRBV11-2 and TRBJ1-3; unclear D gene. Germline CDR1 SGHAT, CDR2 FQNNGV. The CDR3 has 16 amino acids. Trimming pared 6 bases from V and 0 bases from J, leaving 15 bases between. CDR3 region: CASRPRLFRSGNTIYF. The CDR3 DNA reads as TGTGCCAGCAGACCGCGACTTTTCCGCTCTGGAAACACCATATATTTT.

The chain recombines TRBV2 with TRBJ1-1; a weak D match, TRBD1 (6 bases). Germline loops: CDR1 SNHLY, CDR2 FYNNEI. V was pared by 4 bases and J by 4 bases, with 16 bases between. There are 15 residues in the CDR3. Here the CDR3 reads CASSGRGAMGTEAFF. CDR3 DNA sequence: TGTGCCAGCAGTGGACGGGGGGCGATGGGCACTGAAGCTTTCTTT.

J is TRBJ2-7 and V is TRBV5-1, with D possibly matching TRBD1 (7 bases). Germline V lookup: CDR1 SGHRS, CDR2 YFSETQ. The V end was cut by 0 bases, the J end by 3 bases, with 10 bases between. This CDR3 is built from 14 residues. CDR3: CASSLAQGGYEQYF. CDR3 nucleotide sequence: TGCGCCAGCAGCTTGGCTCAGGGGGGCTACGAGCAGTACTTC.